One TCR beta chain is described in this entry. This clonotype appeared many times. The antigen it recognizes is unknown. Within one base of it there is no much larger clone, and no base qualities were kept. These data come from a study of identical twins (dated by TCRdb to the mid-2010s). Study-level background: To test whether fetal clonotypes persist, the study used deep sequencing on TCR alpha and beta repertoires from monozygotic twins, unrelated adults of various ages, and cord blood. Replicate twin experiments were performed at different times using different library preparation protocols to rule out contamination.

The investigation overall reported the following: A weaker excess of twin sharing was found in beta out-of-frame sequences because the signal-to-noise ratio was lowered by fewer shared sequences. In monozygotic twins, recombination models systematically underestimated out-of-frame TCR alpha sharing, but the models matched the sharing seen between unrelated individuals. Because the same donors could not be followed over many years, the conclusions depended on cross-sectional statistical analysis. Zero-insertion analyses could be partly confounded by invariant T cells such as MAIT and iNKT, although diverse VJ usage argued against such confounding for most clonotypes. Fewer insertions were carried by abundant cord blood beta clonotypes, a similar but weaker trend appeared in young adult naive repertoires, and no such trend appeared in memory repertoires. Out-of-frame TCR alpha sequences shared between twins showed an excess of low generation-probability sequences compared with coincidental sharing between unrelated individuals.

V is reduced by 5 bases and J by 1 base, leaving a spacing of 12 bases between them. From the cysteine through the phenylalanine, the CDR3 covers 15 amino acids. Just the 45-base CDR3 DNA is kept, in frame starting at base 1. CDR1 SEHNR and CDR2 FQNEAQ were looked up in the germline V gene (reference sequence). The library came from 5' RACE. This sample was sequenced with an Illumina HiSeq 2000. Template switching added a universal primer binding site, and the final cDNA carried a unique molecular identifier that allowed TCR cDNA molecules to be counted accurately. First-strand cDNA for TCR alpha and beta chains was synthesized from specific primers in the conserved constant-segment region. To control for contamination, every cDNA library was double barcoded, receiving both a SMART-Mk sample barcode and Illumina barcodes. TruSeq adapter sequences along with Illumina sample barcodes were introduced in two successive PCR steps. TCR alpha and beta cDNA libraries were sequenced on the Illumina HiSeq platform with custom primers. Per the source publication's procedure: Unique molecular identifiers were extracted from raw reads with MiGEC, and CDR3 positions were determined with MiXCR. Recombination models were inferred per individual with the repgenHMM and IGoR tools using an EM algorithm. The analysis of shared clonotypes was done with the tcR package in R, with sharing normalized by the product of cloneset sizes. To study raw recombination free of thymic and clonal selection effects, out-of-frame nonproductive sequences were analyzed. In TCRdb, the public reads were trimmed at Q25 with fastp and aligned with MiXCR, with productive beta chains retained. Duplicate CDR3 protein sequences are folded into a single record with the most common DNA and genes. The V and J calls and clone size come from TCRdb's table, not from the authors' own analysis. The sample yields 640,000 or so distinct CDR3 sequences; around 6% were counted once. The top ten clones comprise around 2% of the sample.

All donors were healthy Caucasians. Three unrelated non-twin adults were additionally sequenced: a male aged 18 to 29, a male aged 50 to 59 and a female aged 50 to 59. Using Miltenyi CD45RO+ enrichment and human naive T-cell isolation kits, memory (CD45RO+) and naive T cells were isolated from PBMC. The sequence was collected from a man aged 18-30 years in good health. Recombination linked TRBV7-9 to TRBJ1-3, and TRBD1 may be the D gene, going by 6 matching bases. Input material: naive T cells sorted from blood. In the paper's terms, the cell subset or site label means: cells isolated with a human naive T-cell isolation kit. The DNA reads TGTGCCAGCAGCCGGGAAACAGGGTCTGGAAACACCATATATTTT. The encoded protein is CASSRETGSGNTIYF.